The clone carrying this T cell receptor beta chain was counted ten times or more. Its antigen is undetermined. Treatment specified: PENTA 11 planned treatment interruption arm or continuous ART arm. This sample was included in a study of HIV-infected children after antiretroviral therapy interruption. Study-level information: EBV and CMV exposure was recorded in most children. For the interruption arm, samples span week 0 through about 3 years after study end. Study-wide findings and caveats: After treatment interruption started, naive CD4+ CDR3 overlap across time points dropped.

The TCR library was built from RNA with a 3' RACE protocol and unique molecular identifiers. TCRdb re-analysed the 3' RACE reads in MiXCR, keeping a single row per CDR3 protein. Of around 15,000 distinct CDR3 sequences detected, about 3.4% appear once; the ten largest clones hold 5% to 6%. Deletions cut 3 bases from V and 2 bases from J, with 11 bases between. Germline V gene sequence: CDR1 SGHTA, CDR2 FQGNSA. There are 14 residues in the CDR3. This TCR came from a child between 2 and 17 years old with HIV. Here the sequenced sample was CD45RA+ CD4+ T cells from PBMCs, taken from a donor given antiretroviral therapy, either interrupted or continuous. Subset indicated: naive CD4+ CD45RA+ CD45RO- T cells. The chain recombines TRBV7-2 with TRBJ2-7; a weak D match, TRBD1 (5 bases). CDR3 bases: TGTGCCAGCAGCTTCGGCCAGGGCCCCTACGAGCAGTACTTC. Translation: CASSFGQGPYEQYF. Full variable domain (outside the CDR3, taken from reference TRBV7-2 and TRBJ2-7): GAGVSQSPSNKVTEKGKDVELRCDPISGHTALYWYRQSLGQGLEFLIYFQGNSAPDKSGLPSDRFSAERTGGSVSTLTIQRTQQEDSAVYLCASSFGQGPYEQYFGPGTRLTVT.